Below, one T cell receptor (beta chain) is given with its context. The antigen remains undetermined. This entry belongs to a study of beta chain features in type 1 diabetes. Isolated RNA was reverse transcribed in full, so expressed TCRB transcripts were sequenced. Method: immunoSEQ multiplex PCR; TCRdb's copy keeps in-frame clones and lacks some. Of around 260,000 clones in the sample, around 21% are singletons; the top ten hold around 0.03%. Study-level findings and limits: Using cDNA template may skew counts toward highly expressing activated cells. Comparison showed that naive, central memory and Treg TCRB repertoires appeared more similar among patients than among healthy donors. Type 1 diabetes patients had fewer VDJ junction insertions and more deletions. Type 1 diabetes patients had moderately but significantly shorter TCRB CDR3s in all four CD4+ subsets.

One heparinised draw of blood, averaging about 110 mL, came from each donor. V lost 10 bases to trimming and J lost 3 bases; unmatched junction nucleotides: 11. The CDR3 loop spans 15 amino acids. Germline CDR1 LNHDA, CDR2 SQIVND (reference sequence). This chain uses TRBV19 with TRBJ2-2; TRBD1 aligns across 7 bases. The TCR comes from a woman between 40 and 50 years old with type 1 diabetes. The specimen was naive CD4+ T cells from blood. The CDR3 DNA follows: TGTGCCACTCCTGCGAGGGGGCAGGACACCGGGGAGCTGTTTTTT. This translates into CATPARGQDTGELFF.